This section outlines one TCR beta chain sequence together with its context. Its antigen has not been determined. No base-level quality is on record; no much larger clone is a single base apart. The same CDR3 arises from other DNA sequences in this sample as well. This sample is part of a study of beta chain features in type 1 diabetes (dated by TCRdb to between 2018 and 2020). Concerning the study at large: Patients and healthy donors did not differ in mean age, gender distribution, total cell number or subset yield. A total of 107,917,701 sorted cells were examined across all samples, and the number of cells per subset was strongly correlated with RNA yield. In the study, recently diagnosed type 1 diabetes patients and matched healthy donors were compared on the TCRB repertoires of their sorted circulating CD4+ T cell subsets. Regulatory and stem cell-like memory subsets were isolated from only 8 patients and roughly eight healthy donors, whereas naive and central memory subsets came from all 30 or so donors. Broader findings and caveats from the paper: At VDJ recombination sites, type 1 diabetes patients had fewer insertions and more deleted nucleotides, which implies abnormalities in thymic rearrangement. Because small numbers of individuals were included in the HLA sub-analyses, any influence of HLA type on TCRB rearrangement was left unresolved. PCR may preferentially amplify shorter templates, but because patient and control samples were amplified and corrected together, any resulting skew would affect both groups equally. Naive, central memory and regulatory TCRB repertoires appeared to be more similar among patients than among healthy donors. Because cDNA rather than genomic DNA was sequenced, highly expressing activated cells could have been over-represented, although no difference in activation and CD3 levels was found between groups. Type 1 diabetes patients showed a moderate but significant shortening of TCRB CDR3 length in all four CD4+ subsets.

From the cysteine through the phenylalanine, the CDR3 covers 15 amino acids. The only DNA kept is the CDR3, 45 bases in frame from the first base. At the junction V is shortened by 1 base and J by 1 base; bases outside the gene matches: 2. The germline V gene gives CDR1 as SGHRS and CDR2 as YFSETQ. The entire isolated RNA was reverse transcribed using the High Capacity cDNA Reverse Transcription Kit, and thus expressed TCRB transcripts were sequenced. Naive, central memory and regulatory T cell samples underwent deep immunoSEQ sequencing, averaging about 3.3 million total reads per sample. After sorted cells were lysed in RLT buffer, RNA was extracted with DNase-treated RNeasy Micro or Mini kits, with the choice depending on cell number. To prevent cross-contamination, each cell subset was processed individually, whereas patient and healthy donor samples were processed jointly. TCRB sequences were amplified from cDNA with the immunoSEQ multiplex PCR, producing 87-bp fragments spanning the CDR3 region. Sequencing of the amplicons was performed on the Illumina HiSeq platform. Processing in the source paper ran as follows. Synthetic template baselines were used to correct PCR bias computationally, reads within Hamming distance 2 were collapsed, and singletons that could not be merged were discarded. By aligning reads against IMGT, V, D and J genes, CDR3 length, and insertions or deletions at six rearrangement sites were assigned. Within each subset, clonotype counts were normalized to the number of sorted cells before true diversity and Gini coefficients were calculated with the tcR R package. The overlap coefficient, calculated on TCRB nucleotide sequences, was used to measure repertoire sharing. Out-of-frame TCRB sequences from naive cells were analyzed as a proxy for the pre-selection repertoire. TCRdb took this table from immuneACCESS and kept in-frame rearrangements with V and J called. Such tables lack part of the clones; where checked against another copy, unresolved V genes explain under half of the gap, and the rest is unexplained. V and J calls and clone size are copied from that table; D and trimming were computed from the DNA. This sample gives fewer than 900,000 clones in total; 15% to 20% of them show up just once. Clones ranked in the top ten supply 0.02% to 0.03% of the sample.

A single peripheral blood draw of around 120 mL on average was collected from each donor into heparinised tubes. A BD FACSAria II was used to sort naive, central memory, regulatory and stem cell-like memory CD4+ T cells with a panel that included CD45RO, CCR7, CD25, CD127, CD95 and CD27. A purity above 98% was achieved for all sorted populations. PBMCs were isolated immediately by Lymphoprep density gradient centrifugation and stained directly without culture. So that batch effects would be minimized, each experiment stained and sorted samples in pairs, pairing one healthy donor with one patient. The source of this sequence is a young woman in good health. This receptor chain uses TRBV5-1 and TRBJ2-7, and TRBD2 aligns with 10 junction nucleotides. Sequenced: naive CD4+ T cells from blood. The cell subset or site label, as the study defines it: true naive CD4+ T cells. The DNA sequence is TGCGCCAGCAGCTTGTTAGCGGGAGGATCCTACGAGCAGTACTTC. It translates as CASSLLAGGSYEQYF.